This T cell receptor (beta chain) was sequenced during a study of CD8 T cells in Susac syndrome. Random-hexamer reverse transcription was applied to about 0.45 to 1 ug RNA. The TCR beta CDR3 was amplified by immunoSEQ multiplex PCR across 54 Vbeta, 13 Jbeta. TCRdb recomputed calls from the immunoSEQ multiplex PCR reads with MiXCR, one row per CDR3 protein. The data contain 180,000 or so distinct CDR3 sequences, roughly 94% of them singletons. TCR beta sequencing covered blood CD8+ and CD4+ T cells. The CDR3 is made up of 15 amino acids. In germline, CDR1 is DFQATT, CDR2 SNEGSKA (reference sequence). V was pared by 3 bases and J by 2 bases, with 15 bases between.

The clonotype comes from a human donor in good health. Sequenced material: CD4+ T cells from PBMCs. V and J are TRBV20-1 and TRBJ2-3; the D gene is possibly TRBD2 (7 bases). The chain's CDR3 is CSARRGGPNTDTQYF. In nucleotides, the CDR3 is TGCAGTGCTAGGAGGGGGGGACCAAACACAGATACGCAGTATTTT.